This TCR beta chain was identified during a study of T-cell memory formation after mild COVID-19. Study summary: Clusters were largely donor specific.

cDNA libraries for TCR alpha and TCR beta, carrying sample barcodes and UMIs, came from 5'RACE with constant-segment primers. TCRdb itself ran the 5' RACE reads through MiXCR, one entry per CDR3 protein. The top ten hold 2.2% of the sample, which has roughly 130,000 distinct CDR3 sequences, approximately 5.9% seen once. Germline-derived CDR1 and CDR2 are SGHRS and YFSETQ. This CDR3 is 15 amino acids long. Trimming stripped 8 bases from V and 2 bases from J, with 19 bases between. Study observations and caveats: SARS-CoV-2 specificity was not confirmed for second-wave clones peaking on day 37. CD8+ contracting clones occupied EMRA, while CD4+ ones occupied mainly CM and EM.

A note on this clonotype: What it binds is unknown.

Sequencing input: PBMCs or a T cell subset sorted from them (not recorded which). This chain joins TRBV5-1 and TRBJ1-1; D unresolved. This sequence originates from an adult woman who had mild COVID-19 (a few samples of this study predate the infection). Cell type and time point are not known. The CDR3 loop is CASIGQAGLNTEAFF. Written as DNA, the CDR3 is TGCGCCAGTATTGGTCAAGCGGGCTTAAACACTGAAGCTTTCTTT.